Each of the 4 T cell receptor beta chains below was sequenced from the same sample in a study of blood T cell repertoires in COVID-19. Libraries were prepared by immunoSEQ multiplex PCR; TCRdb keeps only in-frame clonotypes and omits some of them. The data hold about 160,000 clones, with over 75% observed a single time. Sequenced: peripheral blood. Receptors were obtained from a man in his 70s who had recovered from COVID-19.

The chain recombines TRBV6-5 with TRBJ1-1; D is uncertain. CDR3 length equals 14 residues. The V gene lost 5 bases and the J gene lost 6 bases, with 16 bases spanning the gap. Germline V gene data show CDR1 as MNHEY and CDR2 as SVGAGI. The chain's CDR3 is CASSPLGSGAEAFF. In DNA form, the CDR3 reads TGTGCCAGCAGTCCTCTAGGGTCGGGAGCTGAAGCTTTCTTT.

The genes are TRBV4-1 and TRBJ2-2; the match to TRBD1 covers 8 bases. The CDR3 runs to 17 residues. Germline loops: CDR1 MGHRA, CDR2 YSYEKL. Trimming took 3 bases from V and 7 from J; bases not matched to a gene: 13. The CDR3 is CASSQYQGAGFIGELFF. The CDR3 DNA reads TGCGCCAGCAGCCAGTATCAGGGGGCCGGCTTTATCGGGGAGCTGTTTTTT.

This clone was picked up one time. This chain joins TRBV5-1 and TRBJ1-1; TRBD1 might be the D (6 bases). Trimming removed 2 bases from V and 1 base from J, with 9 bases in between. Germline V gene lookup returns CDR1 SGHRS and CDR2 YFSETQ. The CDR3 length is 14 residues. CDR3 nucleotide sequence: TGCGCCAGCAGCTTTGGGACACCGAACACTGAAGCTTTCTTT. This sequence encodes CASSFGTPNTEAFF.

The rearrangement links TRBV3-1 (or the pseudogene TRBV3-2) to TRBJ2-3; 7 bases are shared with TRBD2. CDR1 and CDR2 (germline): LGHDT, YNNKEL (reference sequence). The CDR3 contains 14 residues. With 4 bases clipped from V and 3 bases from J, the junction kept 4 bases outside the gene matches. The CDR3 is CASSRGSSTDTQYF. CDR3 nucleotide sequence: TGTGCCAGCAGCCGCGGGAGTTCAACAGATACGCAGTATTTT.